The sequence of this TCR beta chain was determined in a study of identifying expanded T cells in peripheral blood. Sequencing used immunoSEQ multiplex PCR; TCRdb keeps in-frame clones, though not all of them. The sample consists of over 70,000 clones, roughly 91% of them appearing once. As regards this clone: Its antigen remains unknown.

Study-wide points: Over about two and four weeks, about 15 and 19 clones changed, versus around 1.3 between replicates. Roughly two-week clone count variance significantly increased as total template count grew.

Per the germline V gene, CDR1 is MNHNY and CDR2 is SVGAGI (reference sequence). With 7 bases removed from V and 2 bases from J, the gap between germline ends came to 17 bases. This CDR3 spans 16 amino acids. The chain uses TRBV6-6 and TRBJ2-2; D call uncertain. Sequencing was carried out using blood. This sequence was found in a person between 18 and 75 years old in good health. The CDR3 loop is CASTQSGRKNTGELFF. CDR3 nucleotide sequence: TGTGCCAGCACCCAGAGTGGGCGGAAAAACACCGGGGAGCTGTTTTTT.